This T cell receptor (beta chain) was recovered during a study of post-analysis software for immune sequencing data. Study as a whole: Progressive-relapsing, secondary progressive and relapsing-remitting multiple sclerosis were among the disease courses included.

Comment on this clonotype: Its antigen remains unidentified.

Whole-study results and caveats: Patients carried five TRBV segments more frequently than controls did, and TRBV5-6, TRBV5-1 and TRBV20-1 were among them. People with multiple sclerosis had a significantly lower normalized Chao1 diversity than controls did.

Germline V gene lookup returns CDR1 MGHRA and CDR2 YSYEKL. The CDR3 covers 13 residues. Deletions cut 0 bases from V and 8 bases from J, with 7 bases between. The library was made from cDNA and included unique molecular identifiers. Hundreds of thousands of cDNA molecules were obtained from roughly 0.93 to 9.6 million T cells. In TCRdb, the PCR reads were re-called with MiXCR into one record per CDR3 protein. The table records 600,000 to 750,000 distinct CDR3 sequences, 55% to 60% of them present only once. Sequenced sample: blood. The chain combines TRBV4-1 with TRBJ1-4; no firm D call. The clonotype comes from a girl between 2 and 10 years old with multiple sclerosis. CDR3 amino acids: CASSQDVAEKLFF. DNA for the CDR3: TGCGCCAGCAGCCAAGACGTCGCGGAAAAACTGTTTTTT.